The T cell receptor beta chain described here comes from a study of glioma-infiltrating T cells after dendritic cell vaccination. V was trimmed by 5 bases and J by 1 base, leaving 11 bases between them. The CDR3 is 15 residues long. Per germline, CDR1 SNHLY and CDR2 FYNNEI. PBMC were collected before vaccination, two weeks after the third vaccination, and at progression. With respect to this clone: Its cognate antigen is unknown.

Study-wide findings and caveats: TCR clonality showed no direct relationship with survival.

Some clones are missing from TCRdb's copy, which holds only in-frame ones; the method was immunoSEQ multiplex PCR. This table has roughly 100,000 clones, about 85% appearing once. This sequence originates from a human donor with glioblastoma. The sample was blood, taken before dendritic cell vaccination. This rearrangement joins TRBV2 to TRBJ2-2, with D possibly matching TRBD1 (6 bases). This CDR3 is CASSKGDLNTGELFF. The CDR3 DNA is TGTGCCAGCAGTAAGGGGGACCTGAACACCGGGGAGCTGTTTTTT.